This TCR beta chain appears in the sequencing data of a study of T cell responses to AZD1222 COVID-19 vaccine. Turning to this clone: The target antigen is unknown.

The V end was cut by 6 bases, the J end by 7 bases, with 16 bases between. Germline CDR1 and CDR2: PRHDT and FYEKMQ (reference sequence). The CDR3 covers 14 residues. Notes on the study in general: The donor group comprised mostly white British people and more females; the analysis possibly underestimated clonal diversity. Spike-specific TCRs gained breadth and depth after people received two AZD1222 doses. Without day 14 samples, only post-peak T cell repertoires were studied. Mapped onto spike, vaccine-associated CD4 TCRs spanned it and were dominant at 160-218 and 743-854.

Clones were read by immunoSEQ multiplex PCR, and TCRdb kept only the in-frame ones, dropping some. The sample contains approximately 150,000 clones, around 91% of which appear only once. This TCR was sampled from an adult in good health. J is TRBJ2-1 and V is TRBV13; a possible D gene is TRBD2 (7 bases). The specimen comprised peripheral blood, sampled on day 0 of AZD1222 vaccination. The CDR3 reads CASSPGGSRNEQFF. The CDR3 DNA follows: TGTGCCAGCAGTCCGGGGGGCTCAAGAAATGAGCAGTTCTTC.